The 25 T cell receptor beta chains presented below share a single source sample, sequenced in a study of CXCR3-negative and CXCR3-positive naive CD8 T cells. These receptors' antigens are unknown. Study results and limitations: The study found more hydrophobic TRB CDR3s in CXCR3-positive naive cells than in CXCR3-negative naive cells.

The authors prepared UMI-labeled TRB cDNA libraries by 5' RACE. No DNA is given; TCRdb re-called the 5' RACE reads and lists each CDR3 protein once. The sample totals around 63,000 distinct CDR3 sequences. Sequenced material: naive CXCR3+ CD8+ T cells from blood. Subset of the sample: CD45RO-CCR7+CD27+CD95- naive CD8+ T cells expressing CXCR3 (TNR3+). All receptors come from a human donor in good health. Some clones in this sample may be carry-over from other donors' samples.

V is TRBV9 and J is TRBJ2-7; TCRdb calls TRBD2, which cannot be checked without DNA. CDR1 is SGDLS, CDR2 YYNGEE, per germline. This CDR3 region has 14 residues. The CDR3 sequence is CASSVDGSGYEQYF.

This chain connects TRBV2 to TRBJ2-5. This CDR3 region has 12 residues. Germline V gene lookup returns CDR1 SNHLY and CDR2 FYNNEI. The CDR3 loop reads CASREYQETQYF. Using reference TRBV2 and TRBJ2-5 for the parts outside the CDR3, the full variable domain is EPEVTQTPSHQVTQMGQEVILRCVPISNHLYFYWYRQILGQKVEFLVSFYNNEISEKSEIFDDQFSVERPDGSNFTLKIRSTKLEDSAMYFCASREYQETQYFGPGTRLLVL.

This CDR3 reads CSVVLNTGELFF. The V and J genes are TRBV29-1 and TRBJ2-2. Looked up from germline, CDR1 is SQVTM and CDR2 is ANQGSEA. The CDR3 spans 12 residues.

The chain employs TRBV29-1 and TRBJ2-7; the TRBD1 assignment by TCRdb is unverifiable without DNA. The CDR3 has 13 amino acids. Germline CDR1 and CDR2: SQVTM and ANQGSEA. The CDR3: CSGRDRESYEQYF.

This chain connects TRBV28 to TRBJ2-2; TCRdb's D call, TRBD1, is unchecked because there is no DNA. CDR1 is MDHEN, CDR2 SYDVKM, per germline. This CDR3 comprises 16 residues. The CDR3: CASSLDRGRFDGELFF.

The CDR3 loop reads CASSQKSGTSNTGELFF. This rearrangement joins TRBV7-6 to TRBJ2-2; TCRdb returns TRBD1, unconfirmable since there is no DNA. The germline V gene has CDR1 SGHVS and CDR2 FNYEAQ. CDR3 length equals 17 residues.

The rearrangement uses TRBV30 and TRBJ2-7; TCRdb calls TRBD1, which cannot be checked without DNA. CDR3 size: 14 residues. Germline V gene lookup returns CDR1 GTSNPN and CDR2 SVGIG (reference sequence). The CDR3 sequence is CAWSPGTGNYEQYF. The variable domain in full, completed from reference TRBV30 and TRBJ2-7, reads SQTIHQWPATLVQPVGSPLSLECTVEGTSNPNLYWYRQAAGRGLQLLFYSVGIGQISSEVPQNLSASRPQDRQFILSSKKLLLSDSGFYLCAWSPGTGNYEQYFGPGTRLTVT.

The genes are TRBV28 and TRBJ2-1. The germline CDR1 and CDR2 sequences are MDHEN and SYDVKM. The CDR3 totals 12 residues. CDR3 residues: CASSLEGIEQFF.

The chain links TRBV14 to TRBJ2-7; no DNA is available, so the TRBD1 call from TCRdb remains unchecked. This CDR3 comprises 14 residues. Looked up from germline, CDR1 is SGHDN and CDR2 is FVKESK. The CDR3: CASSIWTGSYEQYF.

The chain has TRBV4-1 and TRBJ2-1. This CDR3 spans 15 amino acids. Germline lookup yields CDR1 MGHRA and CDR2 YSYEKL. The CDR3 here is CASSQDPIVGKEQFF.

The J gene is TRBJ2-2, the V gene TRBV25-1; TCRdb picks TRBD1, but there is no DNA to check that call. The CDR3 is 15 amino acids. Germline CDR1 is MGHDK and CDR2 is SYGVNS. CDR3 amino acids: CASSDLDSYTGELFF.

This chain joins TRBV29-1 and TRBJ2-7; checking the TCRdb D call of TRBD1 is not possible without DNA. Germline V gives CDR1 SQVTM, CDR2 ANQGSEA. There are 14 residues in the CDR3. The CDR3 loop reads CSVDSGTDRYEQYF.

V is TRBV20-1 and J is TRBJ2-2; the D call from TCRdb, TRBD2, cannot be confirmed without DNA. The CDR3 loop spans 18 amino acids. Germline CDR1 reads DFQATT; CDR2 reads SNEGSKA (reference sequence). CDR3 in amino acids: CSARAGGIAGVRTGELFF.

The gene calls are TRBV14 and TRBJ2-7; the TCRdb D gene call, TRBD2, has no DNA to confirm it. CDR3 length: 14 residues. CDR1 and CDR2 (germline): SGHDN, FVKESK. The CDR3 is CASRGGSLLSEQYF. Filled out from reference TRBV14 and TRBJ2-7, the complete variable domain reads EAGVTQFPSHSVIEKGQTVTLRCDPISGHDNLYWYRRVMGKEIKFLLHFVKESKQDESGMPNNRFLAERTGGTYSTLKVQPAELEDSGVYFCASRGGSLLSEQYFGPGTRLTVT.

The chain has TRBV12-3 or TRBV12-4 and TRBJ2-5; TCRdb lists TRBD1, though no DNA is available to test this call. The CDR3 extends over 14 amino acids. The CDR3 loop reads CASRGQGVWETQYF.

The chain has TRBV7-9 and TRBJ2-7; TCRdb indicates TRBD1, and absent DNA this call remains unverified. The CDR3 extends over 14 amino acids. Germline V gene lookup returns CDR1 SEHNR and CDR2 FQNEAQ (reference sequence). CDR3 residues: CASAGGGQNYEQYF. The full variable domain, with the rest looked up from reference TRBV7-9 and TRBJ2-7, is DTGVSQNPRHKITKRGQNVTFRCDPISEHNRLYWYRQTLGQGPEFLTYFQNEAQLEKSRLLSDRFSAERPKGSFSTLEIQRTEQGDSAMYLCASAGGGQNYEQYFGPGTRLTVT.

The chain recombines TRBV7-9 with TRBJ2-1; TCRdb's D call of TRBD1 is untestable without DNA. The length of the CDR3 is 13 residues. The germline gives CDR1 SEHNR, CDR2 FQNEAQ (reference sequence). CDR3 loop: CASSPPGRHEQFF.

V gene TRBV29-1 combines with J gene TRBJ2-7; TCRdb's D call of TRBD1 is untestable without DNA. CDR1 SQVTM and CDR2 ANQGSEA come from the germline V gene. The CDR3 contains 17 residues. The CDR3 protein is CSVERRGQGGAGDEQYF.

This chain connects TRBV4-1 to TRBJ2-6. The CDR3 covers 14 residues. Germline V gene lookup returns CDR1 MGHRA and CDR2 YSYEKL. CDR3 sequence: CASSLASGANVLTF.

The rearrangement joins TRBV7-3 to TRBJ2-7; no DNA is available, so the TRBD1 call from TCRdb remains unchecked. CDR1 SGHTA and CDR2 FQGTGA come from the germline V gene. This CDR3 contains 13 residues. The CDR3: CASSLQGPYEQYF.

This chain links TRBV7-8 with TRBJ1-5; TCRdb names TRBD1, which stays unverified in the absence of DNA. CDR1 and CDR2 from the germline V gene are SGHVS and FQNEAQ. The CDR3 length is 20 residues. CDR3 amino acids: CASSLAEAGQQKYSNQPQHF.

The chain links TRBV9 to TRBJ2-5. Germline CDR1 SGDLS, CDR2 YYNGEE. CDR3 length equals 11 residues. CDR3: CASSDQETQYF.

This rearrangement joins TRBV28 to TRBJ2-5; TCRdb indicates TRBD1, and absent DNA this call remains unverified. The CDR3 spans 14 residues. Germline values: CDR1 MDHEN, CDR2 SYDVKM. The CDR3 sequence: CASTGTGGDETQYF.

This chain's CDR3 is CSVEEPAGGNYEQYF. This chain links TRBV29-1 with TRBJ2-7; TCRdb's D gene call, TRBD2, goes unchecked for lack of DNA. This CDR3 is 15 amino acids long. Germline CDR1 is SQVTM and CDR2 is ANQGSEA.

CDR3: CASSEKGGDQETQYF. This chain uses TRBV6-4 with TRBJ2-5; TCRdb's D call of TRBD2 is untestable without DNA. From germline, CDR1 is MRHNA and CDR2 SNTAGT. There are 15 residues in the CDR3.